This T cell receptor beta chain was retrieved from a study of Ad26.COV2.S vaccination and SARS-CoV-2 variants (dated by TCRdb to the early 2020s). Context from the whole study: Vaccine-arm donors came from COV1001, a multicentre, randomized, double-blind, placebo-controlled phase I-IIa trial of Ad26.COV2.S in healthy adults. Ad26.COV2.S was administered intramuscularly at 5 x 10^10 or 1 x 10^11 viral particles, either as a single shot or as two shots given 56 days apart. TCRbeta repertoire sequencing served as the tool for gauging how specific and how broad the SARS-CoV-2-reactive T cell receptors were following Ad26.COV2.S vaccination. The TCR-sequenced set comprised about 32 samples: approximately 19 Ad26.COV2.S vaccine recipients, 5 placebo recipients and 8 SARS-CoV-2 convalescent individuals. Trial participants were randomized into five groups of five, in which low-dose or high-dose Ad26.COV2.S was given once or twice, or placebo was given on both occasions. Investigators remained blinded to trial group allocation during experiments and outcome assessment.

The immunoSEQ Assay was used to sequence TCRbeta CDR3 regions. After extraction, genomic DNA underwent amplification by bias-controlled multiplex PCR, followed by high-throughput sequencing. In the original analysis: Collapsing and filtering of sequences were performed to quantify the absolute abundance of each unique TCRbeta CDR3 region. T cell fraction was estimated by normalization of TCRbeta template counts to usable DNA, with usable DNA being measured through amplification of reference genes present in all nucleated cells. Repertoire TCRs were annotated as SARS-CoV-2-specific by exact matching of V gene, CDR3 amino acid sequence and J gene to a known reactive TCR set. The reference SARS-CoV-2 TCR set came from MIRA and was filtered for enrichment in COVID-19-positive ImmuneCODE repertoires, removing public or cross-reactive TCRs. Drawing on the MIRA antigens, annotated TCRs were analysed further at the level of specific ORF or position within ORF. Breadth was defined as annotated unique rearrangements over total unique productive rearrangements; depth was the summed frequency of those rearrangements. Group comparisons of TCR breadth used two-sided Wilcoxon rank-sum tests. TCRdb provides this immuneACCESS table in a form limited to in-frame rearrangements. Some clones are lacking; in checked studies, under half of them reflect an unresolved V gene, and why the rest are absent is not known. V, J and clone size were drawn from that table, and D and trimming were deduced from the DNA. Here the sample has 300,000 to 350,000 clones; 88% occur a single time. 5.5% to 7% of the sample is taken by the ten largest.

On this clone: Its antigen is unknown. No base-level quality is on record; no much larger clone is a single base apart.

This sample's treatment or condition label indicates: approximately 18 received Ad26.COV2.S at low or high dose, single or two shots; 5 received placebo; per-sample allocation not given. Repertoires of vaccine and placebo recipients were sequenced from samples collected on day 63 after the first injection. Cohort 1b enrolled fewer than 30 adults aged 18-55 years at a single site in Boston, USA, between 29 July and 7 August 2020. Ad26.COV2.S was a replication-incompetent adenovirus type 26 vector that expressed a prefusion-stabilized SARS-CoV-2 spike protein derived from the original Wuhan strain. Between the V and J ends, shortened by 2 bases and 1 base respectively, the junction contains 15 bases. Its CDR3 holds 17 amino acids, cysteine through phenylalanine. The CDR3 DNA has 51 bases and is translated from base 1. As encoded in the germline V gene, CDR1 is SGHTA while CDR2 is FQGNSA. Study-wide conclusions, independent of this receptor: Non-spike TCR breadth was comparable between vaccine and placebo recipients, consistent with the vaccine containing only spike. Spike-specific TCR breadth was higher in Ad26.COV2.S recipients than in placebo recipients (P = 0.0014). The study was not powered for comparison of responses between vaccine doses or regimens. The authors noted that the TCR breadth and depth analyses may have underestimated total T cell responses. After vaccination, substantial breadth of spike-specific CD8+ and CD4+ T cell responses was reported.

The receptor was derived from a person aged 18 to 65 who received the Ad26.COV2.S COVID-19 vaccine or a placebo. The V and J segments used are TRBV7-2 and TRBJ2-1, and TRBD2 may be the D gene, going by 5 matching bases. Sequenced material: peripheral blood, taken in a trial of Ad26.COV2.S vaccine versus placebo. CDR3 loop: CASSLTLRGGSYNEQFF. The DNA is TGTGCCAGCAGCTTAACTCTCCGGGGTGGGTCCTACAATGAGCAGTTCTTC.